These 25 T cell receptor beta chains were sequenced from one sample in a study of T cell clonality in common variable immunodeficiency. Sequencing used immunoSEQ multiplex PCR; TCRdb keeps in-frame clones, though not all of them. Altogether roughly 58,000 clones were found in the sample, and no singletons occur. The sequencing input was peripheral blood mononuclear cells. The receptors shown here come from a person aged 18 to 75 in good health.

This clone was observed at least ten times. The read terminates 3 residues before the CDR3 end, so the remaining end is supplied by the germline J gene. V gene TRBV6-1 combines with J gene TRBJ2-1; D remains unclear. Germline loops: CDR1 MNHNS, CDR2 SASEGT. The CDR3 is 15 residues long. Between the trimmed V and J ends, which lost 4 bases and 0 bases, there was a span of 10 bases. Incomplete CDR3 DNA: TGTGCCAGCAGTGTCGCAGGCAGCTCCTACAATGAG. Residues: CASSVAGSSYNE. The CDR3, in full, reads CASSVAGSSYNEQFF.

As to this clone: The read is 3 residues too short to cover the CDR3 end, so that end is filled in from the germline J gene. J is TRBJ2-7 and V is TRBV13; 13 bases line up with TRBD2. CDR3 length equals 16 residues. Trimming removed 0 bases from V and 4 bases from J; junction bases left unmatched: 3. Germline values: CDR1 PRHDT, CDR2 FYEKMQ (reference sequence). The CDR3 reads CASSLGGLAGVYEQYF. Incomplete CDR3 DNA: TGTGCCAGCAGCTTAGGCGGACTAGCGGGAGTTTACGAG.

At least ten counts were recorded for this clone. Read sequence stops 3 residues before the CDR3 end, and the germline J gene provides the missing end. The gene calls are TRBV11-3 and TRBJ2-7, with 8 nucleotides matching TRBD1. Germline lookup yields CDR1 SGHNT and CDR2 YENEEA. Trimming at V came to 4 bases and at J to 5 bases, leaving 7 bases not matched to a gene. The CDR3 extends over 14 amino acids. CDR3 amino acids: CASSSRTGNHEQYF. The CDR3 bases that were read are TGTGCCAGCAGCTCCCGGACAGGGAACCACGAG. Supplemented by reference TRBV11-3 and TRBJ2-7, the full variable domain reads EAGVVQSPRYKIIEKKQPVAFWCNPISGHNTLYWYLQNLGQGPELLIRYENEEAVDDSQLPKDRFSAERLKGVDSTLKIQPAELGDSAVYLCASSSRTGNHEQYFGPGTRLTVT.

This clone was seen ten or more times. The read terminates 3 residues before the CDR3 end, so the remaining end is supplied by the germline J gene. The chain joins TRBV11-2 to TRBJ1-1; 8 positions agree with TRBD1. The CDR3 is made up of 13 amino acids. The trim removed 4 bases at V and 6 bases at J, leaving 4 bases unmatched. Germline V CDR1 and CDR2: SGHAT, FQNNGV. CDR3 sequence reads: CASSSDRASEAFF. Incomplete CDR3 DNA: TGTGCCAGCAGCTCGGACAGGGCGTCTGAA.

In its sample, this clone was seen a few times. The read ends 3 residues early relative to the CDR3; the germline J gene fills the gap. J is TRBJ2-3 and V is TRBV29-1; the D gene is possibly TRBD2 (6 bases). Germline CDR1 SQVTM, CDR2 ANQGSEA. The CDR3 is 11 amino acids. Incomplete CDR3 DNA: TGCAGCGGGGGACTTTTGGAGACG. Translating it yields CSGGLLET. The CDR3 in full is CSGGLLETQYF.

This clone was found many times. The missing CDR3 end, 3 residues past where the read stops, is filled in from the germline J gene. The chain recombines TRBV2 with TRBJ1-5, with D possibly matching TRBD1 (5 bases). V lost 4 bases and J lost 5, with 9 bases in between. The CDR3 contains 13 residues. From germline, CDR1 is SNHLY and CDR2 FYNNEI. The CDR3 bases that were read are TGTGCCAGCAGTGGACAGAGAGATCAGCCC. Its translation: CASSGQRDQP. The whole CDR3 is CASSGQRDQPQHF.

This clone was seen at least ten times. The sequenced fragment ends 3 residues before the CDR3 boundary, so the rest is inferred from the germline J gene. This chain connects TRBV5-1 to TRBJ1-2, with 10 positions matching TRBD1. The CDR3 totals 16 residues. The V gene's germline CDR1 is SGHRS and CDR2 YFSETQ. Trimming took 3 bases from V and 4 from J; bases not matched to a gene: 9. The CDR3 here is CASSSRGDRGVYGYTF. The sequenced part of the CDR3 DNA is TGCGCCAGCAGCTCCCGTGGGGACAGGGGAGTCTATGGC.

This clone was recorded many times. From the germline J gene comes the end of the CDR3, since the read stops 3 residues before it. This sequence joins TRBV7-2 and TRBJ1-1; 8 nucleotides agree with TRBD1. This CDR3 is built from 14 residues. The V gene end was trimmed by 8 bases and the J gene end by 4 bases; junction bases not matched to a gene: 9. CDR1 and CDR2 (germline): SGHTA, FQGNSA. CDR3 bases read: TGTGCCAGCCACAGGGGGAGGGGAACCACTGAA. Its protein is CASHRGRGTTE. The CDR3, in full, reads CASHRGRGTTEAFF. Drawing the rest from reference TRBV7-2 and TRBJ1-1, the complete variable domain is GAGVSQSPSNKVTEKGKDVELRCDPISGHTALYWYRQSLGQGLEFLIYFQGNSAPDKSGLPSDRFSAERTGGSVSTLTIQRTQQEDSAVYLCASHRGRGTTEAFFGQGTRLTVV.

This clone showed up many times. The missing CDR3 end, 3 residues past where the read stops, is filled in from the germline J gene. This chain connects TRBV5-1 to TRBJ2-7; TRBD2 matches at 11 bases. Trimming cost V 4 bases and J 2 bases; bases outside gene matches: 8. In germline, CDR1 is SGHRS, CDR2 YFSETQ. The CDR3 loop spans 16 amino acids. The CDR3 DNA, read in part, is TGCGCCAGCAGCCTCGGGGAACTAGCGGGAGCCTACGAG. Encoded protein: CASSLGELAGAYE. The complete CDR3 reads CASSLGELAGAYEQYF.

There are a few counts of this clone. The read gets to within 3 residues of the CDR3 end, and the germline J gene fills in the rest. This chain links TRBV7-2 with TRBJ2-1; TRBD2 matches 10 bases. The junction had 6 bases not matched to a gene; V was cut back by 6 bases and J by 7 bases. The germline V gene encodes CDR1 SGHTA and CDR2 FQGNSA. The CDR3 totals 14 residues. The CDR3 is CASRTSGNRNEQFF. Partial CDR3 DNA: TGTGCCAGCAGAACTAGCGGGAATAGGAATGAG.

This clone was counted ten times or more. Incomplete CDR3 DNA: TGTGCCAGCAGCTTGGCCGTCAGGGTGCCCGGGGAG. Amino acid sequence: CASSLAVRVPGE. In full, the CDR3 reads CASSLAVRVPGELFF. This chain connects TRBV5-4 to TRBJ2-2; TRBD1 is a possible D gene (5 bases). The CDR3 end falls 3 residues outside the read, so it is completed with the germline J gene. Per the germline V gene, CDR1 is SGHNT and CDR2 is YYREEE (reference sequence). The CDR3 has 15 residues. V was cut by 0 bases and J by 6 bases, with 12 bases left in between.

Turning to this clone: The sequenced fragment ends 3 residues before the CDR3 boundary, so the rest is inferred from the germline J gene. The gene calls are TRBV11-1 and TRBJ2-1; D is possibly TRBD2 (6 bases). This CDR3 has 13 residues. Germline CDR1 reads SGHAT; CDR2 reads FQDESV (reference sequence). Trimming removed 2 bases from V and 8 bases from J, with 10 bases in between. Here the CDR3 reads CASSLTEGYEQFF. The sequenced part of the CDR3 DNA is TGTGCCAGCAGCTTAACGGAGGGGTATGAG.

This clone was recorded at least ten times. The germline gene is not matched at one end of the junction; a read error may be the cause. The read ends 3 residues before the CDR3 terminus; that terminus is restored from the germline J gene. This chain links TRBV4-2 with TRBJ2-3; 10 bases are shared with TRBD1. Germline V gives CDR1 LGHNA, CDR2 YNFKEQ. CDR3 length: 16 amino acids. CDR3 loop: CASSRSDRGRTDTQYF. Partial CDR3 DNA: TGCGCCAGCAGCCGCTCTGACAGGGGGCGCACAGATACG.

This clone has more than one count but fewer than ten. The read ends 3 residues shy of where the CDR3 ends; the end is completed using the germline J gene. This sequence joins TRBV11-2 and TRBJ1-4; D may be TRBD1 (6 bases). The CDR3 consists of 13 residues. V lost 0 bases, J lost 10 bases, and 9 bases lay in between. From germline, CDR1 is SGHAT and CDR2 FQNNGV. This CDR3 is CASSLDRGGKLFF. CDR3 bases read: TGTGCCAGCAGCTTAGACCGAGGGGGAAAA.

This clone has a count of ten or more. Read data end 3 residues before the CDR3 end; the end is taken from the germline J gene. This chain uses TRBV9 with TRBJ2-5; 11 nucleotides line up with TRBD2. Germline CDR1 SGDLS, CDR2 YYNGEE. The CDR3 spans 18 residues. V trimming: 2 bases; J trimming: 4 bases; junction bases outside the gene matches: 13. The sequenced part of the CDR3 DNA is TGTGCCAGCAGCGTGGGGGTGATTAGCGGGAGGGTTGGAGAGACC. Protein product: CASSVGVISGRVGET. The entire CDR3 reads CASSVGVISGRVGETQYF.

The sample holds many counts of this clone. The read ends 3 residues early relative to the CDR3; the germline J gene fills the gap. The gene calls are TRBV20-1 and TRBJ1-2; TRBD1 matches at 7 bases. The germline CDR1 and CDR2 sequences are DFQATT and SNEGSKA (reference sequence). V dropped 6 bases and J dropped 5; count of bases not matched to a gene: 9. The CDR3 loop spans 13 amino acids. CDR3 DNA, as far as it was read: TGCAGTGCCAGCGAGGGACAGTTTTATGGC. Encoded protein: CSASEGQFYG. The full CDR3 reads CSASEGQFYGYTF.

In this sample, this clone turned up many times. Sequencing ends 3 residues short of the CDR3 end; the germline J gene provides the rest. The chain uses TRBV6-2 or TRBV6-3 and TRBJ2-1; D remains ambiguous. The CDR3 has 15 residues. Looked up from germline, CDR1 is MNHEY and CDR2 is SVGEGT. Trimming removed 0 bases at V and 2 bases at J, with 8 bases between. This chain's CDR3 is CASSYSTSTYNEQFF. The CDR3 bases that were read are TGTGCCAGCAGTTACTCAACTTCGACCTACAATGAG.

This clone was counted at least ten times. Sequencing ends 3 residues short of the CDR3 end; the germline J gene provides the rest. This chain joins TRBV5-1 and TRBJ2-5; 14 bases map to TRBD2. The CDR3 spans 17 residues. V was clipped by 4 bases and J by 1 base; unmatched bases: 6. Per the germline V gene, CDR1 is SGHRS and CDR2 is YFSETQ. The CDR3: CASSPRTSGGIQETQYF. Incomplete CDR3 DNA: TGCGCCAGCAGCCCCCGGACTAGCGGGGGGATCCAAGAGACC.

This clone was picked up many times. The observed sequence ends 3 residues before the CDR3 terminus, with the missing tail filled in from the germline J gene. The chain joins TRBV20-1 to TRBJ1-6; tentative D call: TRBD1 (6 bases). Trimming took off 3 bases at V and 7 bases at J, with 22 bases between the two ends. The CDR3 totals 17 residues. The germline CDR1 and CDR2 sequences are DFQATT and SNEGSKA (reference sequence). The CDR3 sequence is CSARPPGGARGNSPLHF. The covered CDR3 bases are TGCAGTGCTAGGCCCCCGGGGGGGGCGCGGGGGAATTCACCC.

This clone occurred many times. The DNA ends 3 residues before the CDR3 does, and the rest of the CDR3 is filled in from the germline J gene. The sample carries other DNA sequences with the same CDR3. V usage is TRBV10-3 and J usage is TRBJ1-3; 7 bases are shared with TRBD1. The germline CDR1 and CDR2 sequences are ENHRY and SYGVKD. The CDR3 runs to 13 residues. The CDR3: CAINPGGSETIYF. CDR3 DNA, as far as it was read: TGTGCCATCAATCCAGGGGGTTCGGAGACG.

This clone was observed many times. The read falls 3 residues short of the CDR3 end, and the missing part is taken from the germline J gene. The chain couples TRBV7-2 to TRBJ2-7; possible D gene TRBD1, 6 bases. The ends were cut back, 5 bases at V and 2 bases at J, with 16 bases in the middle. Germline CDR1 reads SGHTA; CDR2 reads FQGNSA. The CDR3 is made up of 15 amino acids. CDR3 DNA, as far as it was read: TGTGCCAGCAGCCCCGAGGGGGACCGAACCTACGAG. This sequence encodes CASSPEGDRTYE. The CDR3 as a whole reads CASSPEGDRTYEQYF.

This clone was recorded many times. The observed sequence ends 3 residues before the CDR3 terminus, with the missing tail filled in from the germline J gene. The rearrangement uses TRBV10-3 and TRBJ2-5; TRBD1 aligns across 7 bases. This CDR3 contains 14 residues. Germline V gives CDR1 ENHRY, CDR2 SYGVKD. J lost 2 bases, V lost 5 bases, and 5 bases had no gene match. Partial CDR3 DNA: TGTGCCATCAGTAGGGGGCACGGGCAAGAGACC. Its protein product is CAISRGHGQET. The complete CDR3 sequence is CAISRGHGQETQYF.

A few counts support this clone. Read sequence stops 3 residues before the CDR3 end, and the germline J gene provides the missing end. The chain joins TRBV11-2 to TRBJ2-2; D is uncertain. Germline CDR1 reads SGHAT; CDR2 reads FQNNGV. CDR3 length: 14 residues. CDR3: CASSFYATNEKLFF. The part of the CDR3 DNA that was read is TGTGCCAGCAGCTTTTACGCAACTAATGAAAAG.

This clone was observed at least ten times. The read falls 3 residues short of the CDR3 end, and the missing part is taken from the germline J gene. The chain is built from TRBV19 and TRBJ1-4; 7 nucleotides match TRBD1. Germline assignment: CDR1 LNHDA and CDR2 SQIVND (reference sequence). V was pared by 1 base and J by 7 bases, with 9 bases of the junction left unmatched. This CDR3 is built from 16 residues. CDR3 DNA (partial): TGTGCCAGTAGTATAGTACTGGGGACAGAGGGTGAAAAA. Its protein is CASSIVLGTEGEK. The CDR3 in full is CASSIVLGTEGEKLFF.

This clone was seen ten or more times. The read ends 3 residues shy of where the CDR3 ends; the end is completed using the germline J gene. The gene calls are TRBV18 and TRBJ1-5; D is ambiguous. The CDR3 consists of 14 residues. V lost 3 bases and J lost 0, with 6 bases in between. Germline V gene sequence: CDR1 KGHSH, CDR2 LQKENI. CDR3 sequence reads: CASSPGYSNQPQHF. Partial CDR3 DNA: TGTGCCAGCTCACCCGGTTATAGCAATCAGCCC.